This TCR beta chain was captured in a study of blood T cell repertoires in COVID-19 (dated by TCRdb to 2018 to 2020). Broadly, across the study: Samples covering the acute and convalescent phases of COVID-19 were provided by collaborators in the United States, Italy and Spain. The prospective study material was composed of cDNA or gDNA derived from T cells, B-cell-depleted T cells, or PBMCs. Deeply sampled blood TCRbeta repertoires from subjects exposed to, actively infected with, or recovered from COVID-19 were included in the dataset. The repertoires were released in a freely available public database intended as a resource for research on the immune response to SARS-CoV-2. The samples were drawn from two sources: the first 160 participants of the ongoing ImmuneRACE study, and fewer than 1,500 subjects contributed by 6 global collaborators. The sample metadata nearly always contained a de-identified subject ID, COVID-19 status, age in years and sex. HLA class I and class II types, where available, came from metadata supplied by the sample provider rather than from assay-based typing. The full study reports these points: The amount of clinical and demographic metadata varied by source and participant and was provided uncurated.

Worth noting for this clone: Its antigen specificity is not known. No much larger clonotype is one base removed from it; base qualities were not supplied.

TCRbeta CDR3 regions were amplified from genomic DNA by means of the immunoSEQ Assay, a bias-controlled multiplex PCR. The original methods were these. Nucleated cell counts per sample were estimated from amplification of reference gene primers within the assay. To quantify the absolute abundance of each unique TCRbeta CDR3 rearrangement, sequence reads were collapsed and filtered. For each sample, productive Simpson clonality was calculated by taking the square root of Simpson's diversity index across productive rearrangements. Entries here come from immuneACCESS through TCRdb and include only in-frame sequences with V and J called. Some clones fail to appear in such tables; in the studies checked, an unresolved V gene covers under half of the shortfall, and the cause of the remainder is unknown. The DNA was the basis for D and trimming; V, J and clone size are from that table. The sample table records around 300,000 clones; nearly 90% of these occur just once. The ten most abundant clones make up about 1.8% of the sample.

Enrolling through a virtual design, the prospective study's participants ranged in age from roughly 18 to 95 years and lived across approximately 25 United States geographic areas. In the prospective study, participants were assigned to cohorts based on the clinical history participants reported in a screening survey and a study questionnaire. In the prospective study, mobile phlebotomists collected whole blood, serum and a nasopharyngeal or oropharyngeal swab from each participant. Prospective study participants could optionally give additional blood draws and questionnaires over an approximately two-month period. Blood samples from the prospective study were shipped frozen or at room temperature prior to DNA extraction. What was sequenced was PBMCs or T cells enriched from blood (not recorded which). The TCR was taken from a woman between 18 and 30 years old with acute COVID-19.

The CDR3 sequence is CSLQRYNEQFF. The sequence in DNA is TGCAGTTTACAGAGATACAATGAGCAGTTCTTC. The chain couples TRBV20-1 to TRBJ2-1, with no confident D gene call. The V and J ends are trimmed by 8 bases and 4 bases, leaving 9 bases between them. CDR1 and CDR2 are drawn from the germline V gene (reference sequence): DFQATT, SNEGSKA. The CDR3 goes from the cysteine to the phenylalanine over 11 residues. The read is trimmed to its CDR3 DNA, 33 bases read in frame from base 1.